A single sample gave rise to the 31 T cell receptor beta chains below, sequenced in a study of blood T cell repertoires in COVID-19. TCRdb keeps only in-frame clones here, not all; method: immunoSEQ multiplex PCR. The table includes 120,000 or so clones, approximately 90% detected once. The specimen was peripheral blood. The receptors come from a woman between 50 and 59 years old with acute or convalescent COVID-19.

This clone was observed once. The chain combines TRBV5-3 with TRBJ1-5, with D hard to call. TRBV5-3 is noted as an ORF with a role that remains uncertain. The V gene lost 7 bases and the J gene lost 2 bases, with 4 bases spanning the gap. CDR3 size: 11 residues. The CDR3 DNA reads TGTGCCAGACGGGGCAATCAGCCCCAGCATTTT. It encodes CARRGNQPQHF.

V and J are TRBV6-5 and TRBJ2-7; possible D gene TRBD2, 6 bases. In germline, CDR1 is MNHEY, CDR2 SVGAGI. The CDR3 is made up of 14 amino acids. V dropped 10 bases and J dropped 6 bases, with 22 bases sitting between them. Written as DNA, the CDR3 is TGTGCCACCCAGAACCGGGACTTCTCCCGCGAGCAGTACTTC. Translation gives CATQNRDFSREQYF.

The chain has TRBV10-2 and TRBJ1-5, with a weak D call TRBD1 (5 bases). The CDR3 is made up of 14 amino acids. Trimming took 6 bases from V and 3 from J, leaving 12 bases between them. Germline loops: CDR1 WSHSY, CDR2 SAAADI. CDR3 nucleotides: TGCGCCAGCAGGGGGAGGGGTTTCAATCAGCCCCAGCATTTT. Encoded protein: CASRGRGFNQPQHF.

The V gene is TRBV7-2, the J gene TRBJ1-2; the D gene is possibly TRBD1 (5 bases). Per the germline V gene, CDR1 is SGHTA and CDR2 is FQGNSA. The V end lost 6 bases, the J end lost 4 bases, and 18 bases lay between the germline ends. The CDR3 is 15 residues long. CDR3: CASRTGGASSYGYTF. The CDR3 coding sequence is TGTGCCAGCAGGACTGGTGGGGCTTCTAGCTATGGCTACACCTTC. Supplemented by reference TRBV7-2 and TRBJ1-2, the full variable domain reads GAGVSQSPSNKVTEKGKDVELRCDPISGHTALYWYRQSLGQGLEFLIYFQGNSAPDKSGLPSDRFSAERTGGSVSTLTIQRTQQEDSAVYLCASRTGGASSYGYTFGSGTRLTVV.

The V gene is TRBV10-3, the J gene TRBJ1-2, with D tentatively TRBD1 (5 bases). V was pared by 2 bases and J by 12 bases, with 16 bases between. Looked up from germline, CDR1 is ENHRY and CDR2 is SYGVKD. The CDR3 runs 13 residues. The CDR3 is CAISEERDDRDTF. The CDR3 DNA sequence: TGTGCCATCAGTGAGGAGCGGGACGATAGGGACACCTTC.

The gene calls are TRBV4-2 and TRBJ2-2; D is perhaps TRBD2 (5 bases). Germline V gives CDR1 LGHNA, CDR2 YNFKEQ. The V and J ends lost 5 bases and 6 bases respectively, with 16 bases between them. The CDR3 has 15 amino acids. The CDR3 nucleotides are TGTGCCAGCAGCGCCTGGAGGAGCGGCGCCGGGGAGCTGTTTTTT. Encoded protein: CASSAWRSGAGELFF.

The chain has TRBV19 and TRBJ2-7; TRBD1 matches 9 bases. The CDR3 contains 13 residues. Germline-derived CDR1 and CDR2 are LNHDA and SQIVND (reference sequence). The ends lost 7 bases at V and 3 bases at J; junction bases unmatched: 4. The CDR3 sequence is CASIGDRDYEQYF. The CDR3 DNA follows: TGTGCCAGTATAGGGGACAGGGACTACGAGCAGTACTTC.

This clone was observed a single time. The J gene is TRBJ2-7, the V gene TRBV7-9; 10 bases agree with TRBD1. J lost 5 bases, V lost 5 bases, and 6 bases had no gene match. The CDR3 has 14 amino acids. Germline CDR1 and CDR2: SEHNR and FQNEAQ (reference sequence). CDR3 DNA sequence: TGTGCCAGCAGCCGGGGACAGGGGCGGAACGAGCAGTACTTC. This encodes CASSRGQGRNEQYF.

The genes are TRBV19 and TRBJ1-4; D remains ambiguous. Germline values: CDR1 LNHDA, CDR2 SQIVND (reference sequence). This CDR3 is built from 15 residues. V lost 3 bases and J 0 bases, leaving 8 bases between the germline ends. CDR3 sequence reads: CASSMGQTTNEKLFF. In DNA form, the CDR3 reads TGTGCCAGTAGTATGGGCCAGACAACTAATGAAAAACTGTTTTTT.

CDR3 amino acids: CASRGTGTGQPQHF. The CDR3 DNA is TGTGCCAGCAGAGGGACAGGGACGGGGCAGCCCCAGCATTTT. The V gene is TRBV28, the J gene TRBJ1-5; 9 bases agree with TRBD1. The V segment lost 6 bases and the J segment 7 bases; nucleotides outside the gene matches: 7. Looked up from germline, CDR1 is MDHEN and CDR2 is SYDVKM. The CDR3 loop spans 14 amino acids.

The chain links TRBV20-1 to TRBJ2-7, with no clear D. CDR3 length equals 10 residues. V shed 6 bases and J shed 7 bases, with 10 bases lying between them. Germline V CDR1 and CDR2: DFQATT, SNEGSKA (reference sequence). DNA for the CDR3: TGCAGTGCCCTTTGGCAAGAGCAGTACTTC. It yields the protein CSALWQEQYF.

The V and J genes are TRBV5-1 and TRBJ2-3; 7 nucleotides align to TRBD1. CDR1 is SGHRS and CDR2 is YFSETQ in the germline V gene. The V segment lost 1 base and the J segment 13 bases; nucleotides outside the gene matches: 12. The CDR3 runs to 14 residues. In DNA form, the CDR3 reads TGCGCCAGCAGCTTGCGACAGGGCGTTGATCGGGAGTATTTT. Its protein product is CASSLRQGVDREYF.

The chain joins TRBV27 to TRBJ2-1; 16 bases agree with TRBD2. The J segment lost 9 bases and the V segment lost 5 bases, leaving 10 bases of the junction unmatched. The CDR3 spans 17 residues. Germline assignment: CDR1 MNHEY and CDR2 SMNVEV (reference sequence). CDR3 loop: CASSPLPGLAGGVEQFF. The CDR3 region has the DNA TGTGCCAGCAGTCCCCTGCCGGGACTAGCGGGAGGGGTTGAGCAGTTCTTC.

The CDR3 sequence: CASSLGATLAYEQYF. In DNA form, the CDR3 reads TGTGCCAGCAGCTTAGGCGCTACTCTGGCCTACGAGCAGTACTTC. The J gene is TRBJ2-7, the V gene TRBV11-2, with D unresolved. CDR1 is SGHAT, CDR2 FQNNGV, per germline. This CDR3 is 15 amino acids long. Trimming took off 1 base at V and 2 bases at J, with 12 bases between the two ends.

CDR3 in DNA: TGTGCCAGCAGTCGCCTGGCAGGGAAGGTAGATACGCAGTATTTT. Protein product: CASSRLAGKVDTQYF. The chain is built from TRBV6-5 and TRBJ2-3; D is possibly TRBD1 (5 bases). Germline-derived CDR1 and CDR2 are MNHEY and SVGAGI. Trimming removed 5 bases from V and 5 bases from J, with 17 bases in between. The CDR3 runs 15 residues.

The chain couples TRBV9 to TRBJ2-2; weak D call: TRBD1 (5 bases). Germline V CDR1 and CDR2: SGDLS, YYNGEE. Trimming shortened V by 0 bases and J by 3 bases, and 9 bases separated the two germline ends. CDR3 length equals 15 residues. CDR3 loop: CASSVGGSDTGELFF. Written as DNA, the CDR3 is TGTGCCAGCAGCGTAGGGGGCAGCGACACCGGGGAGCTGTTTTTT.

The J gene is TRBJ2-3, the V gene TRBV15; TRBD1 might be the D (6 bases). V dropped 2 bases and J dropped 4 bases, with 13 bases sitting between them. The germline V gene has CDR1 LNHNV and CDR2 YYDKDF (reference sequence). CDR3 length equals 15 residues. CDR3 bases: TGTGCCACCAGCAGAAGTAAGGGGGTCTCAGATACGCAGTATTTT. This codes for CATSRSKGVSDTQYF.

V is TRBV5-1 and J is TRBJ2-5, with TRBD1 identical over 10 bases. The junction had 3 bases not matched to a gene; V was cut back by 4 bases and J by 3 bases. CDR1 is SGHRS, CDR2 YFSETQ, per germline. This CDR3 contains 14 residues. CDR3 amino acids: CASSPGTGEETQYF. In DNA form, the CDR3 reads TGCGCCAGCAGCCCCGGGACAGGGGAAGAGACCCAGTACTTC.

The chain uses TRBV5-1 and TRBJ2-5, with a possible D match to TRBD2 (5 bases). Germline CDR1 reads SGHRS; CDR2 reads YFSETQ. V lost 0 bases, J lost 4 bases, and 13 bases lay in between. The CDR3 has 15 residues. CDR3 DNA: TGCGCCAGCAGCTTGGCCCTAAGCGCGGGAGAGACCCAGTACTTC. Translation gives CASSLALSAGETQYF.

This clone was seen more than once but under ten times. The chain links TRBV4-2 to TRBJ2-7; 12 positions agree with TRBD2. CDR3 length: 17 residues. The trim removed 4 bases at V and 2 bases at J, leaving 9 bases unmatched. CDR1 LGHNA and CDR2 YNFKEQ come from the germline V gene. The DNA of the CDR3 is TGTGCCAGCAGCCGGGCAGAGACTAGCGGGAGTACCTACGAGCAGTACTTC. Protein product: CASSRAETSGSTYEQYF.

V usage is TRBV18 and J usage is TRBJ2-2, with D tentatively TRBD1 (6 bases). The length of the CDR3 is 15 residues. Germline CDR1 and CDR2: KGHSH and LQKENI. Trimming took 4 bases from V and 7 from J, leaving 16 bases between them. Written as DNA, the CDR3 is TGTGCCAGCTCACGACAGGATATTTCTATCGGGGAGCTGTTTTTT. Translated: CASSRQDISIGELFF. The variable domain in full, completed from reference TRBV18 and TRBJ2-2, reads NAGVMQNPRHLVRRRGQEARLRCSPMKGHSHVYWYRQLPEEGLKFMVYLQKENIIDESGMPKERFSAEFPKEGPSILRIQQVVRGDSAAYFCASSRQDISIGELFFGEGSRLTVL.

The V call is TRBV28, the J call TRBJ2-1; 12 positions match TRBD2. The CDR3 covers 15 residues. V lost 6 bases to trimming and J lost 6 bases; unmatched junction nucleotides: 6. CDR1 and CDR2 from the germline V gene are MDHEN and SYDVKM. This CDR3 is CASSTASGRGNEQFF. CDR3 sequence (DNA): TGTGCCAGCAGCACGGCTAGCGGGAGGGGCAATGAGCAGTTCTTC.

The V gene is TRBV24-1, the J gene TRBJ2-3; the match to TRBD1 covers 12 bases. This CDR3 is 17 amino acids long. Trimming took 3 bases from V and 2 from J; bases not matched to a gene: 5. Germline CDR1 and CDR2: KGHDR and SFDVKD. For the CDR3, the DNA is TGTGCCACCAGTGATCCGAGGGACAGGGGGCCCACAGATACGCAGTATTTT. Its translation: CATSDPRDRGPTDTQYF.

V and J are TRBV5-1 and TRBJ2-7; TRBD1 aligns across 8 bases. With V trimmed by 2 bases and J by 2 bases, 3 bases remained unmatched. Germline CDR1 SGHRS, CDR2 YFSETQ. The CDR3 totals 14 residues. CDR3 protein: CASSFGTGAYEQYF. The CDR3, as DNA: TGCGCCAGCAGCTTCGGGACAGGCGCCTACGAGCAGTACTTC.

The chain carries TRBV28 and TRBJ2-7; TRBD1 aligns across 12 bases. V lost 7 bases and J lost 5; bases outside the gene matches: 12. Germline V CDR1 and CDR2: MDHEN, SYDVKM. This CDR3 region has 16 residues. DNA for the CDR3: TGTGCCAGCACGGGACAGGGGGCCGGGAGGATCCACGAGCAGTACTTC. Translation: CASTGQGAGRIHEQYF.

CDR3 sequence (DNA): TGTGCCAGCTCACCCTCGGGATCCCGACCGGGAAACACCATATATTTT. Its protein product is CASSPSGSRPGNTIYF. The chain links TRBV18 to TRBJ1-3; no definite D call. CDR1 and CDR2 (germline): KGHSH, LQKENI. Trimming removed 3 bases from V and 4 bases from J, with 16 bases in between. There are 16 residues in the CDR3.

Only a few counts were recorded for this clone. The rearrangement joins TRBV5-1 to TRBJ1-1; 10 bases line up with TRBD1. Germline CDR1 SGHRS, CDR2 YFSETQ. This CDR3 region has 16 residues. Trimming took 4 bases from V and 4 from J; bases not matched to a gene: 10. This CDR3 is CASSADRGRVGTEAFF. CDR3 DNA sequence: TGCGCCAGCAGCGCAGACAGGGGGCGCGTCGGCACTGAAGCTTTCTTT.

The CDR3 bases are TGTGCCAGCACCCCGAACCCCGGGGCTGGGGCCAACGTCCTGACTTTC. It is translated as CASTPNPGAGANVLTF. The chain combines TRBV3-1 (or the pseudogene TRBV3-2) with TRBJ2-6; D perhaps matches TRBD2 (5 bases). The V and J ends lost 7 bases and 2 bases respectively, with 15 bases between them. The CDR3 consists of 16 residues. Germline loops: CDR1 LGHDT, CDR2 YNNKEL (reference sequence).

V is TRBV2 and J is TRBJ2-3, with TRBD2 matching 9 bases. Germline V CDR1 and CDR2: SNHLY, FYNNEI. The length of the CDR3 is 14 residues. Trimming took 7 bases from V and 2 from J; bases not matched to a gene: 4. The CDR3 sequence is CASKRTSVTDTQYF. The DNA for the CDR3 is TGTGCCAGCAAGAGGACTAGCGTCACAGATACGCAGTATTTT.

V is TRBV19 and J is TRBJ1-2, with a possible D match to TRBD1 (5 bases). With 6 bases removed from V and 2 bases from J, the gap between germline ends came to 16 bases. CDR1 and CDR2 (germline): LNHDA, SQIVND (reference sequence). This CDR3 region has 15 residues. CDR3 nucleotides: TGTGCCAGTAGCCCCTTAGACAGAACGAACTATGGCTACACCTTC. It translates to CASSPLDRTNYGYTF.

The chain joins TRBV5-6 to TRBJ1-2; perhaps TRBD1 as D (5 bases). This CDR3 has 14 amino acids. The V and J ends lost 0 bases and 2 bases respectively, with 8 bases between them. Germline-derived CDR1 and CDR2 are SGHDT and YYEEEE. The chain's CDR3 is CASSLAQDNYGYTF. CDR3 coding DNA: TGTGCCAGCAGCTTGGCACAGGACAACTATGGCTACACCTTC. Using reference TRBV5-6 and TRBJ1-2 for the parts outside the CDR3, the full variable domain is DAGVTQSPTHLIKTRGQQVTLRCSPKSGHDTVSWYQQALGQGPQFIFQYYEEEERQRGNFPDRFSGHQFPNYSSELNVNALLLGDSALYLCASSLAQDNYGYTFGSGTRLTVV.